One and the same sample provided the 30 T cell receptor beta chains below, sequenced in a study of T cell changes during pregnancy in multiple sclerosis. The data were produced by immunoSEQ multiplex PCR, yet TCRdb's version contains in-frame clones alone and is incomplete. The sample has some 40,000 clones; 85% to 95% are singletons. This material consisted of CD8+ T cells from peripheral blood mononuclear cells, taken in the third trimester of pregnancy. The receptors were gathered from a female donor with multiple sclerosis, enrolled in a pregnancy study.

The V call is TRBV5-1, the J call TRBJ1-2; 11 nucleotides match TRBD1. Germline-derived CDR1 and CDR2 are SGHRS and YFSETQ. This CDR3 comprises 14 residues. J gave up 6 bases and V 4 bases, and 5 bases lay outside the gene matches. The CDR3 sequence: CASSPGTGGHGYTF. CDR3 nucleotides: TGCGCCAGCAGCCCCGGGACAGGGGGACATGGCTACACCTTC. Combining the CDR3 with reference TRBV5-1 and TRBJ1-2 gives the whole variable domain KAGVTQTPRYLIKTRGQQVTLSCSPISGHRSVSWYQQTPGQGLQFLFEYFSETQRNKGNFPGRFSGRQFSNSRSEMNVSTLELGDSALYLCASSPGTGGHGYTFGSGTRLTVV.

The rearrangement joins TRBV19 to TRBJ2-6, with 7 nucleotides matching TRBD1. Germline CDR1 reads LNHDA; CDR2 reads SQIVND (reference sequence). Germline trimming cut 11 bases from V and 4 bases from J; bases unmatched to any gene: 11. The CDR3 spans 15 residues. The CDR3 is CAGGDTGAGANVLTF. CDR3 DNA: TGTGCCGGAGGAGATACAGGGGCCGGGGCCAACGTCCTGACTTTC.

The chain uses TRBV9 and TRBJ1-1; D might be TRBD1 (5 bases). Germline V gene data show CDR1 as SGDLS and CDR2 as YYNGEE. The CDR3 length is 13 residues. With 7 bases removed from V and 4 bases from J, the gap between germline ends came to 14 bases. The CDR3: CASGQGYGTEAFF. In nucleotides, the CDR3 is TGTGCCAGCGGCCAGGGTTATGGCACTGAAGCTTTCTTT.

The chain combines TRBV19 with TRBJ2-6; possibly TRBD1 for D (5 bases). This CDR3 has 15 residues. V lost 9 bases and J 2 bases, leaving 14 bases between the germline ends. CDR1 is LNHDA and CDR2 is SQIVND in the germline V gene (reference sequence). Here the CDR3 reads CASAPRAPGANVLTF. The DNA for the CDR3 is TGTGCCAGCGCCCCCAGGGCTCCTGGGGCCAACGTCCTGACTTTC.

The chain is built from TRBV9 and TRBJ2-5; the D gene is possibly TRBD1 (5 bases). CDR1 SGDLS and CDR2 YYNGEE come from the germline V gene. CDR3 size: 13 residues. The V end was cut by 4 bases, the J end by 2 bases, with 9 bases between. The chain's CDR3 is CASSPKGQETQYF. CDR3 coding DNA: TGTGCCAGCAGCCCGAAGGGGCAAGAGACCCAGTACTTC. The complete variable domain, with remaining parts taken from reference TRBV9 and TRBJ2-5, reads DSGVTQTPKHLITATGQRVTLRCSPRSGDLSVYWYQQSLDQGLQFLIQYYNGEERAKGNILERFSAQQFPDLHSELNLSSLELGDSALYFCASSPKGQETQYFGPGTRLLVL.

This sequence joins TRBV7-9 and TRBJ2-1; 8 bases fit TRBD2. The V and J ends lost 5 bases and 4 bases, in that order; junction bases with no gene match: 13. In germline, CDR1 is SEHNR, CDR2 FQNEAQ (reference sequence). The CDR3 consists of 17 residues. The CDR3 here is CASSARTSRSLYNEQFF. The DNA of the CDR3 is TGTGCCAGCAGCGCCCGGACTAGCCGGTCTCTATACAATGAGCAGTTCTTC. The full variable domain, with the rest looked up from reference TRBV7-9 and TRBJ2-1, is DTGVSQNPRHKITKRGQNVTFRCDPISEHNRLYWYRQTLGQGPEFLTYFQNEAQLEKSRLLSDRFSAERPKGSFSTLEIQRTEQGDSAMYLCASSARTSRSLYNEQFFGPGTRLTVL.

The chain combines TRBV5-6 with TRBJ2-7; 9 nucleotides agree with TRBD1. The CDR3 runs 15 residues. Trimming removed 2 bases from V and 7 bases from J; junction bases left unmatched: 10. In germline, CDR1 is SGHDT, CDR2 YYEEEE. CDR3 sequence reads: CASSFTGQGLGEQYF. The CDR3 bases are TGTGCCAGCAGCTTCACTGGACAGGGGTTGGGGGAGCAGTACTTC.

CDR3 in amino acids: CASSLADRGAEAFF. CDR3 nucleotides: TGTGCCAGCAGCTTAGCGGACAGGGGGGCTGAAGCTTTCTTT. This sequence joins TRBV13 and TRBJ1-1; TRBD1 agrees at 10 bases. V shed 1 base and J 6 bases; nucleotides not matched to a gene: 2. The germline V gene has CDR1 PRHDT and CDR2 FYEKMQ (reference sequence). The CDR3 contains 14 residues.

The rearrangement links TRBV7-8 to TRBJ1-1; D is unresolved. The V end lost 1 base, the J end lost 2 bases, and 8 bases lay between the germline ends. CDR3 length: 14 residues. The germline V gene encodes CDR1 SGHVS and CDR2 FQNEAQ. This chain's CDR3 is CASSLEGANTEAFF. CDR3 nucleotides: TGTGCCAGCAGCTTAGAAGGAGCTAACACTGAAGCTTTCTTT.

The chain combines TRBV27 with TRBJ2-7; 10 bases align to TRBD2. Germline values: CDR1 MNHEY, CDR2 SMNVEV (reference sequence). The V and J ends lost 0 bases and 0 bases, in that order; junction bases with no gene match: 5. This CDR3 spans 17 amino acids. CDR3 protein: CASSLSPRTSGSYEQYF. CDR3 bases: TGTGCCAGCAGTTTATCGCCTCGGACTAGCGGCTCCTACGAGCAGTACTTC.

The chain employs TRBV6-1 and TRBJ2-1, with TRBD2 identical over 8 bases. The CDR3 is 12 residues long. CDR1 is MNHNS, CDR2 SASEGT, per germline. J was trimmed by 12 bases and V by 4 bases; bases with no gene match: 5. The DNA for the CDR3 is TGTGCCAGCAGTGGGGGACTAGTTGTGCAGTTCTTC. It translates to CASSGGLVVQFF.

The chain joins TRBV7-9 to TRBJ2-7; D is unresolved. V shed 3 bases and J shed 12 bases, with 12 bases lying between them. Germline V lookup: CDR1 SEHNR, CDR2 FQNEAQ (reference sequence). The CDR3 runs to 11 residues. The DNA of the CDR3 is TGTGCCAGCAGCTTCGGTGACACCTTGTACTTC. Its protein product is CASSFGDTLYF. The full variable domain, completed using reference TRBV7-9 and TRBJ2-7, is DTGVSQNPRHKITKRGQNVTFRCDPISEHNRLYWYRQTLGQGPEFLTYFQNEAQLEKSRLLSDRFSAERPKGSFSTLEIQRTEQGDSAMYLCASSFGDTLYFGPGTRLTVT.

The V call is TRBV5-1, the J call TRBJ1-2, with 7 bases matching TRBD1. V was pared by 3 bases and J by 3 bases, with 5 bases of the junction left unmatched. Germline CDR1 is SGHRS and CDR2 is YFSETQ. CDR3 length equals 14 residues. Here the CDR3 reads CASSSRQGYYGYTF. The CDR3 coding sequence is TGCGCCAGCAGCTCCCGACAGGGCTACTATGGCTACACCTTC. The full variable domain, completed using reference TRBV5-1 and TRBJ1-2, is KAGVTQTPRYLIKTRGQQVTLSCSPISGHRSVSWYQQTPGQGLQFLFEYFSETQRNKGNFPGRFSGRQFSNSRSEMNVSTLELGDSALYLCASSSRQGYYGYTFGSGTRLTVV.

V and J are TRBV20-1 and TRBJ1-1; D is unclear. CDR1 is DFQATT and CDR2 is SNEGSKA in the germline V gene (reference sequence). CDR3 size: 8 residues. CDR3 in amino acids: CSGGEAFF. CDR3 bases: TGCAGCGGAGGTGAAGCTTTCTTT.

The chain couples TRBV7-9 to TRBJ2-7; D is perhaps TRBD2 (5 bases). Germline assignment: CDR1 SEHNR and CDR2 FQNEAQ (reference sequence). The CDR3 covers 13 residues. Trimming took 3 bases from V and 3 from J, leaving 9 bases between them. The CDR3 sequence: CASSLREGYEQYF. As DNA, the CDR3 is TGTGCCAGCAGCTTGAGGGAAGGCTACGAGCAGTACTTC.

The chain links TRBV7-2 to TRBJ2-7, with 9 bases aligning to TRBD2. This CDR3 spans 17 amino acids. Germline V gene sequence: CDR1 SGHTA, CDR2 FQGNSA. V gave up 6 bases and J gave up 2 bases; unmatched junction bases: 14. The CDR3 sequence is CASSLSSLAGGTYEQYF. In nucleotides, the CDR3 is TGTGCCAGCAGTCTTAGCAGTTTGGCGGGGGGGACCTACGAGCAGTACTTC.

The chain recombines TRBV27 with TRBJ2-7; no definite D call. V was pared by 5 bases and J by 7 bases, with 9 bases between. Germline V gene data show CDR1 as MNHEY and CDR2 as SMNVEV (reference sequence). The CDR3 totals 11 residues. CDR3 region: CASSGHREQYF. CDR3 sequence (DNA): TGTGCCAGCAGTGGCCATCGAGAGCAGTACTTC.

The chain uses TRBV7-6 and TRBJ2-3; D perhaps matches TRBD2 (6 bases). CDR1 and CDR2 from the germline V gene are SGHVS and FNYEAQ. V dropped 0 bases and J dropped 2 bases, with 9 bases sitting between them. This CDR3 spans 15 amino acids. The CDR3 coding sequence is TGTGCCAGCAGCTTAGCTCCGGGGGTCACAGATACGCAGTATTTT. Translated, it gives CASSLAPGVTDTQYF.

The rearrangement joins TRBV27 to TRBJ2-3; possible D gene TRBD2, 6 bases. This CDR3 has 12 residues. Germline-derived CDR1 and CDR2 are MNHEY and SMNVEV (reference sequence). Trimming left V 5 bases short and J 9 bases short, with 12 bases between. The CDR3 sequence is CASSDGGWTQYF. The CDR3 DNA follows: TGTGCCAGCAGTGACGGGGGTTGGACGCAGTATTTT.

This CDR3 reads CASSEGLKETQYF. The CDR3 nucleotides read TGTGCCAGCAGTGAGGGACTTAAAGAGACCCAGTACTTC. This chain joins TRBV25-1 and TRBJ2-5; D might be TRBD2 (6 bases). V gave up 3 bases and J gave up 3 bases, with 8 bases separating them. The germline gives CDR1 MGHDK, CDR2 SYGVNS. This CDR3 contains 13 residues.

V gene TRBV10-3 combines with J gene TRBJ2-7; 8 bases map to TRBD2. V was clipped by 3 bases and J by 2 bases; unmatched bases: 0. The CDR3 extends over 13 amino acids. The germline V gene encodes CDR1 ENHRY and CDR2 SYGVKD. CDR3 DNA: TGTGCCATCAGTGACGGGGGGGCCTACGAGCAGTACTTC. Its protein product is CAISDGGAYEQYF.

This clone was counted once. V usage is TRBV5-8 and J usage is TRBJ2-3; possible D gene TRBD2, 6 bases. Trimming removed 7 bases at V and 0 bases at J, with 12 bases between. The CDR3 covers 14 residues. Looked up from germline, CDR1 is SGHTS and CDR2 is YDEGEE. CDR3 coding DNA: TGTGCCAGCTCCGGAGGGCTTAGCACAGATACGCAGTATTTT. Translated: CASSGGLSTDTQYF.

Here the CDR3 reads CASSQVGGIDEQFF. CDR3 in DNA: TGCGCCAGCAGCCAAGTTGGGGGGATCGATGAGCAGTTCTTC. J is TRBJ2-1 and V is TRBV4-1; D possibly corresponds to TRBD2 (6 bases). Trimming pared 1 base from V and 8 bases from J, leaving 12 bases between. The CDR3 consists of 14 residues. The V gene's germline CDR1 is MGHRA and CDR2 YSYEKL.

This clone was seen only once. This CDR3 reads CASSGRDRVHNEQFF. CDR3 sequence (DNA): TGTGCCAGCAGCGGCCGGGACAGGGTTCACAATGAGCAGTTCTTC. The rearrangement joins TRBV9 to TRBJ2-1, with 9 positions matching TRBD1. Trimming cost V 3 bases and J 5 bases; bases outside gene matches: 6. This CDR3 comprises 15 residues. The germline gives CDR1 SGDLS, CDR2 YYNGEE. Variable domain in full (rest from reference TRBV9 and TRBJ2-1): DSGVTQTPKHLITATGQRVTLRCSPRSGDLSVYWYQQSLDQGLQFLIQYYNGEERAKGNILERFSAQQFPDLHSELNLSSLELGDSALYFCASSGRDRVHNEQFFGPGTRLTVL.

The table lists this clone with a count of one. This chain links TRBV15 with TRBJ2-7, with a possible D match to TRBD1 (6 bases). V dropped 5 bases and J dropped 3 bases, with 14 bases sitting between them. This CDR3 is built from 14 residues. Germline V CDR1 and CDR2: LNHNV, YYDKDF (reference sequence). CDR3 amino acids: CATSDRDKDYEQYF. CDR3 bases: TGTGCCACCAGCGACCGGGACAAAGACTACGAGCAGTACTTC.

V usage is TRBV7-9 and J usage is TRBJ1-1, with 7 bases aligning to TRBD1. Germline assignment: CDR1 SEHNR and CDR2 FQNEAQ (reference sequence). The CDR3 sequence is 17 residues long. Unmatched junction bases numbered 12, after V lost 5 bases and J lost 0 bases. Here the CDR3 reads CASSHPTSGQMNTEAFF. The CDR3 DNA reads TGTGCCAGCAGCCACCCCACCTCGGGACAGATGAACACTGAAGCTTTCTTT.

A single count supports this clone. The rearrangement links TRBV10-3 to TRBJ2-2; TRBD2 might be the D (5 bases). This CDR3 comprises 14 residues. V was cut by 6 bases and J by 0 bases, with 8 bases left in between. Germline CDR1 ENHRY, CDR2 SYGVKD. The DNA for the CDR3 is TGTGCCATCAGCGGAGGAACGAACACCGGGGAGCTGTTTTTT. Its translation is CAISGGTNTGELFF.

The CDR3, as DNA: TGTGCCAGCAGTTTTGGGTCAGGGGGCCCCTACGAGCAGTACTTC. Amino acid sequence: CASSFGSGGPYEQYF. The chain recombines TRBV27 with TRBJ2-7; 8 nucleotides align to TRBD1. This CDR3 is 15 amino acids long. With V trimmed by 3 bases and J by 2 bases, 6 bases remained unmatched. CDR1 MNHEY and CDR2 SMNVEV come from the germline V gene (reference sequence).

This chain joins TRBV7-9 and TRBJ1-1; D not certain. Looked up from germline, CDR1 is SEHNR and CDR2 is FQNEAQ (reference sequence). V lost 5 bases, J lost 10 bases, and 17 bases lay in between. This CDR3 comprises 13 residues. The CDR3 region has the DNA TGTGCCAGCAGCGGAACTAAGGTATTCGGAGCTTTCTTT. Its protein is CASSGTKVFGAFF.

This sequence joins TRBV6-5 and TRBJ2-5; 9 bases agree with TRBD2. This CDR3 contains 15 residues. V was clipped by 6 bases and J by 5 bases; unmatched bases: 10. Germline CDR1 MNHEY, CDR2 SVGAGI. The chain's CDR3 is CASRTSGGPGETQYF. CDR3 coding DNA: TGTGCCAGCAGAACGAGCGGGGGGCCGGGGGAGACCCAGTACTTC.